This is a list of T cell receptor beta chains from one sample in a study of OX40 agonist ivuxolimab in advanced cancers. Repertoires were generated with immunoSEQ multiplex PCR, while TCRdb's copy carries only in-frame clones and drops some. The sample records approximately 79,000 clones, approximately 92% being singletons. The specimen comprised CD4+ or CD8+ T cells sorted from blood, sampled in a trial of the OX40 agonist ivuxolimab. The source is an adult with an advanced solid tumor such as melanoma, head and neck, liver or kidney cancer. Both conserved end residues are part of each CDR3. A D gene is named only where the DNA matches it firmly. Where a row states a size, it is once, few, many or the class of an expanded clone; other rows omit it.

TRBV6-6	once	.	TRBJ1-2	TGTGCCAGCAGTTACGGTTATCCAGGGCCTCGGGGCTACACCTTC	CASSYGYPGPRGYTF
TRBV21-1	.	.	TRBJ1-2	TGTGCCAGCAGCAAGAAGACAGGGGTTAACTATGGCTACACCTTC	CASSKKTGVNYGYTF
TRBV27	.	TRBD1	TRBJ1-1	TGTGCCAGCAGCACTACAGGGGGGCAGAAAACTGAAGCTTTCTTT	CASSTTGGQKTEAFF
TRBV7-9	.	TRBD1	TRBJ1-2	TGTGCCAGCAGCTCCTCGATCCGGGACAGGGTTTATGGCTACACCTTC	CASSSSIRDRVYGYTF
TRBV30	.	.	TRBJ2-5	TGTGCCCTGACGGGCCAGGGGTACCCAGAGACCCAGTACTTC	CALTGQGYPETQYF
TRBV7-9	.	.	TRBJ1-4	TGTGCCAGCAGCCAAACCACAGGATCCCAAAATGAAAAACTGTTTTTT	CASSQTTGSQNEKLFF
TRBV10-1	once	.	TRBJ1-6	TGCGCCAGCAGTGAGTCGACATATAATTCACCCCTCCACTTT	CASSESTYNSPLHF
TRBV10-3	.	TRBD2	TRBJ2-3	TGTGCCATCGGGCGGGGGGGCCGGACAGATACGCAGTATTTT	CAIGRGGRTDTQYF
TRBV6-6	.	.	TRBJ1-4	TGTGCCAGCAGTTCCCAGGGGTTTAATGAAAAACTGTTTTTT	CASSSQGFNEKLFF
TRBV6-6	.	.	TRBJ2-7	TGTGCCAGCAGTTACTCATCTGCCTCCTACGAGCAGTACTTC	CASSYSSASYEQYF
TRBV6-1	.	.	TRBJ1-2	TGTGCCAGCAGTGAAGAAGGGTCGTCCTATGGCTACACCTTC	CASSEEGSSYGYTF
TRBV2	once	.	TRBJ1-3	TGTGCCAGCAGTGAAGAGCGGGGGAGCTCTGGAAACACCATATATTTT	CASSEERGSSGNTIYF
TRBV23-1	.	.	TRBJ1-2	TGCGCCAGCAGTCAACGTCCCGGGACATCGCGGGGCTACACCTTC	CASSQRPGTSRGYTF
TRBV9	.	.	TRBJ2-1	TGTGCCAGCAGCGTAGCTTGGGAACACTACAATGAGCAGTTCTTC	CASSVAWEHYNEQFF
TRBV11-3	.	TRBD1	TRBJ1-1	TGTGCCAGCAGCTTAGGGACAGGGTGGCCGGATACTGAAGCTTTCTTT	CASSLGTGWPDTEAFF
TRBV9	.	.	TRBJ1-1	TGTGCCAGCAGCGTAGCTAGGCAGGGAGGGAACACTGAAGCTTTCTTT	CASSVARQGGNTEAFF
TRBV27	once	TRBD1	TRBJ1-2	TGTGCCAGCAGTTTATCAGGACAGGCAGTTCGAAACTATGGCTACACCTTC	CASSLSGQAVRNYGYTF
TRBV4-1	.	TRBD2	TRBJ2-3	TGCGCCAGCAGCCCGACTGGGGGGGGCACAGATACGCAGTATTTT	CASSPTGGGTDTQYF
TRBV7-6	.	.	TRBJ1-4	TGTGCCAGCAGCTTATCCGAAAGCAGGGGATGGGTGGATGAAAAACTGTTTTTT	CASSLSESRGWVDEKLFF
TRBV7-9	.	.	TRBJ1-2	TGTGCCAGCAGCCCCATTGACAACTATGGCTACACCTTC	CASSPIDNYGYTF
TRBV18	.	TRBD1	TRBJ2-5	TGTGCCAGCTCACTCTCTCGACAGGGGCAAGAGACCCAGTACTTC	CASSLSRQGQETQYF
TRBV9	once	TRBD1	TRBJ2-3	TGTGCCAGCAGCGTACCAACCGGACAGGGGGGCACAGATACGCAGTATTTT	CASSVPTGQGGTDTQYF
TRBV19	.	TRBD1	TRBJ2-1	TGTGCCAGTAGTTGGGGACAGGAGAACAATGAGCAGTTCTTC	CASSWGQENNEQFF
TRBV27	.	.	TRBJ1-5	TGTGCCAGCAGTCCACAGGGCATTAGCAATCAGCCCCAGCATTTT	CASSPQGISNQPQHF
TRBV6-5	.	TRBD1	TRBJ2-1	TGTGCCAGCAGTTACTCGACAGGGACCAATGAGCAGTTCTTC	CASSYSTGTNEQFF
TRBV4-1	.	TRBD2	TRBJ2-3	TGCGCCAGCAGCCAAAAGGGGACTACCGCTAGCACAGATACGCAGTATTTT	CASSQKGTTASTDTQYF
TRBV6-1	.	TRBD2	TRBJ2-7	TGTGCCAGCAGTGAAGTGGGGGTAGCGGGGCGGCGAACCTACGAGCAGTACTTC	CASSEVGVAGRRTYEQYF
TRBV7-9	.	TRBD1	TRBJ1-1	TGTGCCAGCAGCCAGACAGGGGGCACTGAAGCTTTCTTT	CASSQTGGTEAFF
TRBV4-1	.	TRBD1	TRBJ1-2	TGCGCCAGCAGGACCGGGACAGGGGATTTCCGTGGCTACACCTTC	CASRTGTGDFRGYTF
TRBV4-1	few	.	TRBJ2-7	TGCGCCAGCAGCCAAGTATTAGGCGAGCAGTACTTC	CASSQVLGEQYF
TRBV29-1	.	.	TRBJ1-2	TGCAGCGTTGAAGATCCGGGGAGCACGGGCTACACCTTC	CSVEDPGSTGYTF
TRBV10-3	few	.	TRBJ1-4	TGTGCCATCAGGAGTTATGATGAAAAACTGTTTTTT	CAIRSYDEKLFF
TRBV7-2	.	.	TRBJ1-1	TGTGCCAGCAGCTTAGAGGTGACCGGGCAAGCTTTCTTT	CASSLEVTGQAFF
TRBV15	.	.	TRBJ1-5	TGTGCCACCAGCAGAGATGTCGGGCTCGGCAATCAGCCCCAGCATTTT	CATSRDVGLGNQPQHF
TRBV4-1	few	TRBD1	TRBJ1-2	TGCGCCAGCAGCCAAGGGACAGGTTATGGCTACACCTTC	CASSQGTGYGYTF
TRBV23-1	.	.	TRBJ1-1	TGCGCCAGCAGTCATGGGGGGTGGACTGAAGCTTTCTTT	CASSHGGWTEAFF
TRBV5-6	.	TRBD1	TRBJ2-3	TGTGCCAGCAGCCAAGGGACAGCCCGCACAGATACGCAGTATTTT	CASSQGTARTDTQYF
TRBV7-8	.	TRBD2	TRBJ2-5	TGTGCCAGCATTAAGACTAGCGGGGGGGCAATCCAGTACTTC	CASIKTSGGAIQYF
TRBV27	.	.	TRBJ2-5	TGTGCCAGCAGTTTGGTGGGGGCTGAAGAGACCCAGTACTTC	CASSLVGAEETQYF
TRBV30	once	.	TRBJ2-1	TGTGCCTGGAGTGTTCAGACGTACAATGAGCAGTTCTTC	CAWSVQTYNEQFF
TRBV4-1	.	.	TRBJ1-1	TGCGCCAGCAGCGGGAGGGGCGCGGGGGACACTGAAGCTTTCTTT	CASSGRGAGDTEAFF
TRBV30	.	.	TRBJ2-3	TGTGCCTGGAGTTTAGGGGGGACCACAGATACGCAGTATTTT	CAWSLGGTTDTQYF
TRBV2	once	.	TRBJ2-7	TGTGCCAGCAATCACCGGGGCCCCACCTACGAGCAGTACTTC	CASNHRGPTYEQYF
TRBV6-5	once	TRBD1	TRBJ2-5	TGTGCCAGCAGCAGGGACAGGCGCAACCAAGAGACCCAGTACTTC	CASSRDRRNQETQYF
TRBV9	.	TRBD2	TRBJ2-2	TGTGCCAGCAGCGTGGGGACTAGCGGGGAACCCGGTAGGGGGGAGCTGTTTTTT	CASSVGTSGEPGRGELFF
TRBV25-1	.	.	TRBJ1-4	TGTGCCAGCAGTTTAGTTCGGGAGCCCGATGAAAAACTGTTTTTT	CASSLVREPDEKLFF
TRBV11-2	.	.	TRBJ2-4	TGTGCCAGCAGCTTATATCGGGAAGAACCGAACATTCAGTACTTC	CASSLYREEPNIQYF
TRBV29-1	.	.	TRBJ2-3	TGCAGCTTCAAATGGGGACCCCCACAGAATACGCAGTATTTT	CSFKWGPPQNTQYF
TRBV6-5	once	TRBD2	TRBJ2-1	TGTGCCAGCAGTTACGGCGGGGGGGCCGACAATGAGCAGTTCTTC	CASSYGGGADNEQFF
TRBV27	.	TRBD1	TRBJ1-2	TGTGCCAGCAGTTCCCCCTTGGGACAGGGACTTTATGGCTACACCTTC	CASSSPLGQGLYGYTF
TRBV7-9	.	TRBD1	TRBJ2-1	TGTGCCAGCACTCCCCCGATACAGGGGGCAAATGAGCAGTTCTTC	CASTPPIQGANEQFF
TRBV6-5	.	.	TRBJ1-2	TGTGCCAGCAGTTACCAGGACAGCTATGGCTACACCTTC	CASSYQDSYGYTF
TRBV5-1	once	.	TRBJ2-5	TGCGCCAGCTCCCAGGGGACCGGGACACTACCCCAAGAGACCCAGTACTTC	CASSQGTGTLPQETQYF
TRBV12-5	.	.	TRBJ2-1	TGTGCTAGTGGTCGCGCATCAGAGGGACCCTACAATGAGCAGTTCTTC	CASGRASEGPYNEQFF